The entry that follows covers one T cell receptor beta chain sequence. Original data processing: Scientists estimated how many nucleated cells there were by amplifying reference gene primers. Profiling relied on immunoSEQ multiplex PCR, and the TCRdb table lists in-frame clones only, not all of them. The DNA gave D and trimming, while V, J and clone size come from that table. The repertoire consists of about 380,000 clones, with about 80% occurring once and the leading ten covering 0.85% to 1.2%. The data originate from a study of blood T cell repertoires in COVID-19. Overall study context: Acute-phase and convalescent COVID-19 samples originated in the United States, Italy and Spain. Sources were T cells, B-cell-depleted T cells, or PBMCs; the material itself was cDNA or gDNA.

Sequences were obtained from peripheral blood. The clonotype was recovered from a human donor with acute or convalescent COVID-19. The donor label of this sample is uncertain.

The CDR3 nucleotides are TGTGCCAGCAGCTTAGGGGGCACTTATAATTCACCCCTCCACTTT. It encodes CASSLGGTYNSPLHF. This chain links TRBV7-2 with TRBJ1-6; a possible D gene is TRBD1 (5 bases). V was pared by 1 base and J by 4 bases, with 8 bases between. This CDR3 has 15 residues. Germline values: CDR1 SGHTA, CDR2 FQGNSA.